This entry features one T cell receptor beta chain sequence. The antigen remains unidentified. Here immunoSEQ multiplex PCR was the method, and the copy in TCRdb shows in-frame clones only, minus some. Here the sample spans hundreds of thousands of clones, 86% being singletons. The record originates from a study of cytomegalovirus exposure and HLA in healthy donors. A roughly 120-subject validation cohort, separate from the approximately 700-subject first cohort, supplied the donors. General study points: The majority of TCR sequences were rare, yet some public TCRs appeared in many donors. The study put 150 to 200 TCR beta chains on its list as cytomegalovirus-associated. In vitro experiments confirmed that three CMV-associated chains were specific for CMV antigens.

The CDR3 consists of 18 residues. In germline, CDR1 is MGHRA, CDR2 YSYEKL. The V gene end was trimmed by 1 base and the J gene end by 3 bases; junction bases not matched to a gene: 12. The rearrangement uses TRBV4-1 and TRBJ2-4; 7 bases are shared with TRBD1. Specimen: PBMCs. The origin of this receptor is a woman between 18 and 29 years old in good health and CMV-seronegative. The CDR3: CASSQVTGQVGSKNIQYF. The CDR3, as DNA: TGCGCCAGCAGCCAAGTGACAGGACAGGTGGGCAGCAAAAACATTCAGTACTTC.